This note documents a single TCR beta chain sequence. This clone was seen only a few times. It lacks a known antigen. It has no much larger one-base neighbor in the sample; base qualities were not kept. The time point label for this specimen denotes: baseline before first vaccination. Vaccinee samples came from UK trials COV001 and COV002, including a single-blind randomized controlled phase 2/3 trial of AZD1222 (ChAdOx1 nCoV-19) in healthy adults. Trial participant PBMC samples were collected at day 0 and day 28 after the second dose for TCRbeta chain sequencing. The sample originates from a study of T cell responses to AZD1222 COVID-19 vaccine (dated by TCRdb to about 2021). General notes on the study: AZD1222 recipients with second doses at about 4 weeks or about 12 weeks were pooled, because spike-specific TCR depth and breadth did not differ between schedules. Trial participants were enrolled by age into 18-55, 56-69 and 70-plus year subgroups, with about 150, 28 and 57 TCR-sequenced participants respectively. A total of around 240 trial participants underwent TCR sequencing, of whom around 200 received two doses of AZD1222 and approximately 25 received two doses of the MenACWY control vaccine.

For CDR1 and CDR2, the germline V gene lists KGHDR and SFDVKD. The junction shows trimming of 2 bases on V and 6 bases on J, and the gene matches do not reach 2 bases of it. The CDR3 measures 15 amino acids from cysteine to phenylalanine. Only the CDR3 portion is preserved as DNA: 45 bases, with reading frame beginning at the first base. Results and caveats for the whole study, not just this receptor: Reportedly, close to half of the unique spike-specific TCRs recognized epitopes lying outside the regions that are mutated in the B.1.351 and B.1.1.7 variants. Because no samples from the day 14 peak response were available, repertoires could be characterized only after the peak T cell response. The whole spike protein was spanned by vaccine-associated CD4 TCRs, and dominant responses were seen in regions 160-218 and 743-854. Participants were mostly white British, with more females than males. The authors suggested clonal diversity may have been underestimated. Conclusions about previously exposed vaccinees are limited, since just five to seven AZD1222 recipients were seropositive for SARS-CoV-2 at baseline. After two AZD1222 doses, both the breadth and the depth of spike-specific TCRs were significantly higher than at day 0 and than in MenACWY recipients. In the small 56-69-year group, the increase in depth fell short of significance, most likely because of low power.

The CDR3 regions of human TCRbeta chains were analyzed by immunosequencing. Turning to the authors' computational methods: Repertoire TCRs were matched against a reference library of SARS-CoV-2-specific TCRs generated with the MIRA antigen-specificity platform. Breadth was defined as the fraction of unique TCRs that were SARS-CoV-2-associated. Depth was defined as the fraction of total T cells that were SARS-CoV-2-associated. Each spike-specific TCR was assigned to its reactive spike region and to a CD4 or CD8 class using the MIRA data. Log10-transformed breadth and depth values were compared by one-way ANOVA with Sidak's multiple comparisons tests. The clones in this table, taken by TCRdb from immuneACCESS, are in-frame only. Not every clone is retained; where verified, under half of the shortfall comes from an unresolved V gene, and the cause of the rest is unknown. The DNA was the basis for D and trimming; V, J and clone size are from that table. The sample profile shows over 100,000 clones; 70% to 90% of them were found once. Clones ranked in the top ten supply roughly 3.6% of the sample.

The chain is made from TRBV24-1 and TRBJ2-2; 10 central nucleotides agree with TRBD2. Sequenced here: peripheral blood, sampled on day 0 of AZD1222 vaccination. The TCR sequence derives from an adult in good health. The nucleotide sequence reads as follows: TGTGCCACCAGTGATTCTACTAGCGGGGCCGGGGAGCTGTTTTTT. Translated, it gives CATSDSTSGAGELFF.